The rows below give T cell receptor beta chains drawn from one sample of a study of CD8 T cells in ankylosing spondylitis. TCRdb analysed the 5' RACE reads with MiXCR anew, one entry per CDR3 protein. This sample has about 750,000 distinct CDR3 sequences, with around 20% found just once. The sequencing input was blood, either unsorted or a sorted T cell fraction (not recorded which). Source of these receptors: a male donor with ankylosing spondylitis. Both conserved end residues are part of each CDR3. A D gene is named only where the DNA matches it firmly. Only some rows state a clone size, as once, few, many or a class for expanded clones.

>TRBJ2-1|few|TRBD2|TRBV7-2
TGTGCCAGCAGACCCGACGGGACTACCAACAACAATGAGCAGTTCTTC
CASRPDGTTNNNEQFF
>TRBJ1-1|few|-|TRBV6-6
TGTGCCAGCGGCCGAGAGAACACTGAAGCTTTCTTT
CASGRENTEAFF
>TRBJ2-1|-|TRBD2|TRBV11-2
TGTGCCAGCAGCTTAGACCCGACTAGCGGGGGGGTCTTCTACAATGAGCAGTTCTTC
CASSLDPTSGGVFYNEQFF
>TRBJ1-6|-|TRBD1|TRBV9
TGTGCCAGCAGCGTGCGGGACAGTACTGGACCCCTCCACTTT
CASSVRDSTGPLHF
>TRBJ2-6|few|TRBD1|TRBV20-1
TGCAGTGCTCTGCGGACAGGGGCATTTGGGGCCAACGTCCTGACTTTC
CSALRTGAFGANVLTF
>TRBJ2-1|-|TRBD2|TRBV11-2
TGTGCCTGCAGATCAATAGCGGGCCCATCCTACAATGAGCAGTTCTTC
CACRSIAGPSYNEQFF
>TRBJ2-1|few|-|TRBV29-1
TGCAGCGTTAACGGGGGGACAGGTCATTACAATGAGCAGTTCTTC
CSVNGGTGHYNEQFF
>TRBJ2-5|-|TRBD1|TRBV29-1
TGCAGCGTTGCCTACAGGGGAGAGACCCAGTACTTC
CSVAYRGETQYF
>TRBJ2-7|few|-|TRBV7-9
TGTGCCAGCAGCTTGTCGTTAGTGGCAGGGGGGACCTACGAGCAGTACTTC
CASSLSLVAGGTYEQYF
>TRBJ2-3|-|-|TRBV5-1
TGCGCCAGCAGCACACGAGCTAGCACAGATACGCAGTATTTT
CASSTRASTDTQYF
>TRBJ2-7|-|TRBD2|TRBV7-2
TGTGCCAGCAGCGTAAGACTAGCGGGAGGTCCCTACGAGCAGTACTTC
CASSVRLAGGPYEQYF
>TRBJ2-2|-|-|TRBV5-1
TGCGCCAGCAGCTTGGTAGTGGGGCAAACCGGGGAGCTGTTTTTT
CASSLVVGQTGELFF
>TRBJ2-1|once|-|TRBV2
TGTGCCAGCATTACCCAACAGGACCTCTCCTACAATGAGCAGTTCTTC
CASITQQDLSYNEQFF
>TRBJ1-4|few|-|TRBV4-1
TGCGCCAGCAGCCAAGGGACGGGACACCGAAATGAAAAACTGTTTTTT
CASSQGTGHRNEKLFF
>TRBJ1-4|few|-|TRBV12-3/TRBV12-4
TGTGCCAGCAAAACCGGGGACCCGGGAGGTGAAAAACTGTTTTTT
CASKTGDPGGEKLFF
>TRBJ2-1|many|TRBD2|TRBV11-2
TGTGCCAGCAGCTGGACTAGCGGGGGAGGCGAGCAGTTCTTC
CASSWTSGGGEQFF
>TRBJ2-7|-|-|TRBV29-1
TGCAGCGCTGAGGACCCATTCTCCTACGAGCAGTACTTC
CSAEDPFSYEQYF
>TRBJ1-1|-|-|TRBV20-1
TGCAGTGCTAGAGTCGGGAACACTGAAGCTTTCTTT
CSARVGNTEAFF
>TRBJ2-1|-|TRBD2|TRBV2
TGTGCCAGGAGCATCGGGGATTCGGGACTAGCGGGATCGGTGGACAATGAGCAGTTCTTC
CARSIGDSGLAGSVDNEQFF
>TRBJ2-2|-|-|TRBV19
TGTGCCAGTAGTATAGATCCGTGGAGGACCCAGAGGAACACCGGGGAGCTGTTTTTT
CASSIDPWRTQRNTGELFF
>TRBJ2-1|once|TRBD2|TRBV11-2
TGTGCCAGCAGCTTAGTCCCTAGCGGGGGGGCAAATGAGCAGTTCTTC
CASSLVPSGGANEQFF
>TRBJ1-2|-|TRBD1|TRBV5-1
TGCGCCAGCAGCTCAGGGACAGGGTCGAGTGGCTACACCTTC
CASSSGTGSSGYTF
>TRBJ2-7|-|-|TRBV5-1
TGCGCCAGCAGCTTGGATTTCGGGTGGGGGCAGTACTTC
CASSLDFGWGQYF
>TRBJ2-1|many|TRBD1|TRBV5-1
TGCGCCAGCAGCTTGGGACAGGGGGCGAGGAATGAGCAGTTCTTC
CASSLGQGARNEQFF
>TRBJ2-2|few|TRBD2|TRBV6-1
TGTGCCAGCCAGCGGGGGGCTCTGGACACCGGGGAGCTGTTTTTT
CASQRGALDTGELFF
>TRBJ2-1|few|-|TRBV7-8
TGTGCCAGCAGCCCACAACTGAGCTCCTACAATGAGCAGTTCTTC
CASSPQLSSYNEQFF
>TRBJ1-1|few|-|TRBV28
TGTGCCAGCAGTGCCCGGACGGTTGAAGCTTTCTTT
CASSARTVEAFF
>TRBJ2-7|few|-|TRBV2
TGTGCCAGCACCCTCGGTTTGAGCAGGTACGAGCAGTACTTC
CASTLGLSRYEQYF
>TRBJ1-5|-|-|TRBV18
TGTGCCAGCTCACCTTTTGACAGGACTAGCAATCAGCCCCAGCATTTT
CASSPFDRTSNQPQHF
>TRBJ2-3|few|-|TRBV11-2
TGTGCCAGCAGCTCCGTGGTTGGACCAGCGGCGAGGGCAGATACGCAGTATTTT
CASSSVVGPAARADTQYF
>TRBJ2-3|few|-|TRBV20-1
TGCAGTGCTAAAGGCGGGGCTTACACAGATACGCAGTATTTT
CSAKGGAYTDTQYF
>TRBJ1-1|-|-|TRBV29-1
TGCAGCGCAAGGTTTAGACAGAAAGACACTGAAGCTTTCTTT
CSARFRQKDTEAFF
>TRBJ1-3|few|-|TRBV12-3/TRBV12-4
TGTGCCAGCAGTTTAGCTCCCTGGGACACCATATATTTT
CASSLAPWDTIYF
>TRBJ2-1|many|TRBD2|TRBV11-2
TGTGCCAGCAGCTTAAAGGGCGGGAGGGCCCTGAATGAGCAGTTCTTC
CASSLKGGRALNEQFF
>TRBJ2-5|-|TRBD1|TRBV19
TGTGCCAGTAGTACTGGGACAGGGACCAAGACCCAGTACTTC
CASSTGTGTKTQYF